The 6 T cell receptor beta chains below come from one sample, sequenced in a study of cytomegalovirus exposure and HLA in healthy donors (dated 2017 in TCRdb). Library generation was performed with the immunoSEQ multiplex PCR assay. A mixture of 60 forward primers for TCR Vbeta segments and 13 reverse primers for TCR Jbeta segments was used in the multiplex PCR. As stored in TCRdb, this immuneACCESS dataset retains in-frame rearrangements with V and J assigned. A fraction of the clones does not appear; measured against another copy, unresolved V genes explain less than half of the discrepancy, and the remainder lacks a known reason. This sample lists around 120,000 clones; roughly 72% were detected once. In total, the top ten clones hold around 1.8% of the sample. Sequencing was carried out using PBMCs. The origin of the receptors is a woman in her fifties or sixties in good health and CMV-seronegative.

The J gene is TRBJ1-2, the V gene TRBV5-4; 7 nucleotides agree with TRBD1. Germline values: CDR1 SGHNT, CDR2 YYREEE (reference sequence). This CDR3 has 14 residues. The J segment lost 3 bases and the V segment lost 0 bases, leaving 2 bases of the junction unmatched. CDR3 bases: TGTGCCAGCAGCTTGGCAGGACAGGACTATGGCTACACCTTC. Protein: CASSLAGQDYGYTF.

The CDR3 loop is CASSVKARWLAQNTGELFF. The CDR3 DNA sequence: TGTGCCAGCAGCGTAAAAGCCCGGTGGCTAGCACAGAACACCGGGGAGCTGTTTTTT. This rearrangement joins TRBV9 to TRBJ2-2; D may be TRBD2 (5 bases). The CDR3 contains 19 residues. V was trimmed by 1 base and J by 1 base, leaving 20 bases between them. Germline V gene data show CDR1 as SGDLS and CDR2 as YYNGEE. The full variable domain, completed using reference TRBV9 and TRBJ2-2, is DSGVTQTPKHLITATGQRVTLRCSPRSGDLSVYWYQQSLDQGLQFLIQYYNGEERAKGNILERFSAQQFPDLHSELNLSSLELGDSALYFCASSVKARWLAQNTGELFFGEGSRLTVL.

The CDR3 is CASSQTFLSGSGTDTQYF. The CDR3 bases are TGCGCCAGCAGCCAAACCTTCCTTTCAGGGTCGGGCACAGATACGCAGTATTTT. V is TRBV4-1 and J is TRBJ2-3; TRBD1 might be the D (5 bases). Germline V gene data show CDR1 as MGHRA and CDR2 as YSYEKL. Trimming stripped 2 bases from V and 1 base from J, with 19 bases between. This CDR3 has 18 residues.

CDR3 bases: TGTGCCAGTAGTGTGACAGGGGAAGTTTGGACTGAAGCTTTCTTT. Translating gives CASSVTGEVWTEAFF. The rearrangement joins TRBV19 to TRBJ1-1; TRBD1 aligns across 8 bases. Germline assignment: CDR1 LNHDA and CDR2 SQIVND (reference sequence). The V segment lost 5 bases and the J segment 5 bases; nucleotides outside the gene matches: 10. The CDR3 loop spans 15 amino acids. The whole variable domain, remainder taken from reference TRBV19 and TRBJ1-1, is DGGITQSPKYLFRKEGQNVTLSCEQNLNHDAMYWYRQDPGQGLRLIYYSQIVNDFQKGDIAEGYSVSREKKESFPLTVTSAQKNPTAFYLCASSVTGEVWTEAFFGQGTRLTVV.

This clone appeared a few times. This chain links TRBV19 with TRBJ2-1, with 9 bases matching TRBD2. Germline lookup yields CDR1 LNHDA and CDR2 SQIVND (reference sequence). Unmatched junction bases numbered 8, after V lost 5 bases and J lost 6 bases. The CDR3 loop spans 15 amino acids. This CDR3 reads CASSSAGLAPNEQFF. CDR3 DNA sequence: TGTGCCAGTAGTTCGGCGGGACTAGCCCCCAATGAGCAGTTCTTC.

J is TRBJ2-1 and V is TRBV9; 9 nucleotides align to TRBD2. With 0 bases clipped from V and 5 bases from J, the junction kept 3 bases outside the gene matches. CDR1 is SGDLS and CDR2 is YYNGEE in the germline V gene. The CDR3 loop spans 15 amino acids. CDR3 loop: CASSVGLAGNNEQFF. The CDR3 DNA reads TGTGCCAGCAGCGTAGGGCTAGCGGGGAACAATGAGCAGTTCTTC.